Below are 8 T cell receptor beta chains sequenced from a single sample in a study of blood T cell repertoires in COVID-19 (TCRdb year 2020). The library relied on the immunoSEQ multiplex PCR assay. The source is immuneACCESS, and TCRdb retained only in-frame sequences with V and J called. Part of the clones is not carried over; for the studies checked, unresolved V genes explain less than half of this, and the remainder is unexplained. Recorded for this sample are 200,000 to 250,000 clones; over 80% of them occurred a single time. The ten top clones hold 6.8% of the sample. Sample: PBMCs or T cells enriched from blood (not recorded which). All receptors come from a woman aged 40-49 years who had recovered from COVID-19.

This chain connects TRBV11-2 to TRBJ2-7, with D tentatively TRBD2 (6 bases). Germline V lookup: CDR1 SGHAT, CDR2 FQNNGV. Deletions cut 7 bases from V and 6 bases from J, with 19 bases between. The CDR3 is made up of 14 amino acids. In DNA, the CDR3 is TGTGCCAGCAAACTCCAGCGAGGGCGGGGCGAGCAGTACTTC. Encoded protein: CASKLQRGRGEQYF.

This clone was observed a single time. This rearrangement joins TRBV29-1 to TRBJ1-1, with D maybe TRBD1 (5 bases). V was clipped by 7 bases and J by 3 bases, with 12 bases between them. The CDR3 length is 12 residues. CDR1 and CDR2 from the germline V gene are SQVTM and ANQGSEA. CDR3: CSARRGDTEAFF. CDR3 coding DNA: TGCAGCGCCAGGAGGGGAGACACTGAAGCTTTCTTT.

V and J are TRBV30 and TRBJ1-2, with D maybe TRBD1 (6 bases). V lost 3 bases, J lost 2 bases, and 13 bases lay in between. The CDR3 spans 14 residues. From germline, CDR1 is GTSNPN and CDR2 SVGIG (reference sequence). The CDR3 region is CAWSYTGQNYGYTF. The CDR3 coding sequence is TGTGCCTGGAGCTATACCGGACAGAACTATGGCTACACCTTC.

This sequence joins TRBV6-4 and TRBJ2-1; a weak D match, TRBD2 (6 bases). V lost 0 bases to trimming and J lost 7 bases, with 16 bases between them. This CDR3 has 16 residues. Germline values: CDR1 MRHNA, CDR2 SNTAGT. CDR3 residues: CASSDSSGTGGNEQFF. DNA of the CDR3: TGTGCCAGCAGTGACTCTTCCGGGACTGGTGGGAATGAGCAGTTCTTC.

The CDR3 DNA is TGTGCCAGTGACTCGACAGGCCCGAGGAACTATGGCTACACCTTC. This codes for CASDSTGPRNYGYTF. This sequence joins TRBV19 and TRBJ1-2; D might be TRBD1 (6 bases). The germline V and J ends were trimmed by 8 bases and 2 bases, with 18 bases remaining between them. The germline gives CDR1 LNHDA, CDR2 SQIVND (reference sequence). CDR3 length: 15 amino acids.

The chain has TRBV27 and TRBJ2-1, with D maybe TRBD2 (5 bases). V lost 6 bases and J 8 bases, leaving 23 bases between the germline ends. This CDR3 spans 16 amino acids. Looked up from germline, CDR1 is MNHEY and CDR2 is SMNVEV (reference sequence). The CDR3 is CASSTTRLAEGDEQFF. The CDR3, as DNA: TGTGCCAGCAGCACGACTCGGCTAGCTGAGGGTGATGAGCAGTTCTTC.

This sequence joins TRBV19 and TRBJ2-1, with TRBD2 matching over 14 bases. V was pared by 5 bases and J by 6 bases, with 3 bases of the junction left unmatched. This CDR3 is 15 amino acids long. Germline CDR1 reads LNHDA; CDR2 reads SQIVND (reference sequence). The chain's CDR3 is CASSDGTSGSNEQFF. The CDR3 DNA follows: TGTGCCAGTAGTGACGGGACTAGCGGGAGCAATGAGCAGTTCTTC.

The table lists this clone with a count of one. The chain has TRBV2 and TRBJ2-7; 7 bases are shared with TRBD1. Germline CDR1 is SNHLY and CDR2 is FYNNEI. Trimming cost V 6 bases and J 2 bases; bases outside gene matches: 10. This CDR3 is built from 15 residues. The CDR3 region has the DNA TGTGCCAGCAGCGCTCGCCCCGGGACAGCCTACGAGCAGTACTTC. Protein sequence: CASSARPGTAYEQYF.